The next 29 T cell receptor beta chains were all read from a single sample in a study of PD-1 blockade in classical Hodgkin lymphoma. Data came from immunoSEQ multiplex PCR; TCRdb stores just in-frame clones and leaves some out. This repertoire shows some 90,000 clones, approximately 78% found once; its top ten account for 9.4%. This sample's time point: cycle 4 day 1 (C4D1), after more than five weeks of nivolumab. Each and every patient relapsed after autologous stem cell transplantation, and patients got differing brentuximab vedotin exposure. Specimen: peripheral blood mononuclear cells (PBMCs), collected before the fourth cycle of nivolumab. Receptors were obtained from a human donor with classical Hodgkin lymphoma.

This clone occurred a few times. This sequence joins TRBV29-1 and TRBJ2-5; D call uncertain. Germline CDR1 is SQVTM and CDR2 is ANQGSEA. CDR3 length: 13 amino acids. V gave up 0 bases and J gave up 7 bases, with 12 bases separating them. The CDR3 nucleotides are TGCAGCGTTGAAGATATAGCCTTCGGGACCCAGTACTTC. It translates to CSVEDIAFGTQYF.

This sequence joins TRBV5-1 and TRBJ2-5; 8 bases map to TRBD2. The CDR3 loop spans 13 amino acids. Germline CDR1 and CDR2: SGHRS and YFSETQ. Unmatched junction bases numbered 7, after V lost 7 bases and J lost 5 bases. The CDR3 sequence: CASFQAGAETQYF. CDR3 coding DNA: TGCGCCAGCTTCCAAGCGGGAGCGGAGACCCAGTACTTC.

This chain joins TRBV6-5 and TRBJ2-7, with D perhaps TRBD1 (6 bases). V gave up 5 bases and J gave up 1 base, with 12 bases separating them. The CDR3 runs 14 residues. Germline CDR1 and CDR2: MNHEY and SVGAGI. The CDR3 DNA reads TGTGCCAGCAGTCCTCGGGACAAGTCCTACGAGCAGTACTTC. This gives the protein CASSPRDKSYEQYF.

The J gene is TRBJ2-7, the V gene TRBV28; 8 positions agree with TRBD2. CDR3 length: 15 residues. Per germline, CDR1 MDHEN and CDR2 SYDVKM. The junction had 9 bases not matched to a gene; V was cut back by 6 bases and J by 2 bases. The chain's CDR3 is CASSPGGVGPYEQYF. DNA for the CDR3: TGTGCCAGCAGCCCGGGAGGGGTGGGTCCCTACGAGCAGTACTTC.

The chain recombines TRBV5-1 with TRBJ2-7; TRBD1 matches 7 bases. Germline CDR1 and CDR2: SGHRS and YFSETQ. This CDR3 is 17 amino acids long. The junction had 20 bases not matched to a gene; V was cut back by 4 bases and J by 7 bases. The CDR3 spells CASSPSLGQDIILEQYF. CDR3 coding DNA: TGCGCCAGCAGCCCTTCACTCGGACAGGACATCATCTTGGAGCAGTACTTC.

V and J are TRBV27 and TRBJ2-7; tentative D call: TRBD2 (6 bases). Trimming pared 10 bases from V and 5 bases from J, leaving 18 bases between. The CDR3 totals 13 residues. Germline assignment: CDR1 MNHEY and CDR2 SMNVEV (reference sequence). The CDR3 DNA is TGTGCCACTCAGACTAGTTTGCACCACGAGCAGTACTTC. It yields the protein CATQTSLHHEQYF.

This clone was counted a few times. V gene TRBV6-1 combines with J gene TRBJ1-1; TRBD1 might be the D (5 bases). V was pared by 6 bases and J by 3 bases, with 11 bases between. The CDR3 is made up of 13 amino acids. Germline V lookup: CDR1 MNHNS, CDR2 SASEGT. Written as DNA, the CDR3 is TGTGCCAGCAGGGCCGGGGCCTACACTGAAGCTTTCTTT. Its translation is CASRAGAYTEAFF.

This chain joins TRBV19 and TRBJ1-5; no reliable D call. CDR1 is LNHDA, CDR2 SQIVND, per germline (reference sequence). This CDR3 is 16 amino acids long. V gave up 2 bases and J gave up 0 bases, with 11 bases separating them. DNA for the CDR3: TGTGCCAGTAGTATATCGACGGGGAATAGCAATCAGCCCCAGCATTTT. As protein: CASSISTGNSNQPQHF.

The CDR3 protein is CASSYGIMSNEQFF. The CDR3 DNA reads TGTGCCAGCAGTTACGGGATAATGTCCAATGAGCAGTTCTTC. This sequence joins TRBV6-6 and TRBJ2-1; D remains unclear. Trimming shortened V by 2 bases and J by 6 bases, and 11 bases separated the two germline ends. The CDR3 contains 14 residues. CDR1 is MNHNY, CDR2 SVGAGI, per germline (reference sequence).

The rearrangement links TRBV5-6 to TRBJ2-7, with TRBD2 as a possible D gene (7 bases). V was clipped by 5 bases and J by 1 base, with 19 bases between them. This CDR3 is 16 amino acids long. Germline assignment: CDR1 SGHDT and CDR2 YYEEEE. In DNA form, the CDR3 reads TGTGCCAGCAGGACTCTCGGGGGGCTAAGTTCCTACGAGCAGTACTTC. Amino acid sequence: CASRTLGGLSSYEQYF.

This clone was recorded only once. CDR3 amino acids: CASSPQVSSAMNTEAFF. For the CDR3, the DNA is TGTGCCAGCTCACCACAGGTCAGTAGCGCTATGAACACTGAAGCTTTCTTT. The rearrangement links TRBV18 to TRBJ1-1; no reliable D call. The CDR3 extends over 17 amino acids. V gave up 1 base and J gave up 0 bases, with 15 bases separating them. CDR1 is KGHSH and CDR2 is LQKENI in the germline V gene.

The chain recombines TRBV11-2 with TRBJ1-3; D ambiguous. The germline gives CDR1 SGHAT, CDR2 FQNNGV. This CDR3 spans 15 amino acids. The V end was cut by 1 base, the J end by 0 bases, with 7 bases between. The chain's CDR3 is CASSLARYSGNTIYF. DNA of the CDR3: TGTGCCAGCAGCTTAGCGCGGTACTCTGGAAACACCATATATTTT.

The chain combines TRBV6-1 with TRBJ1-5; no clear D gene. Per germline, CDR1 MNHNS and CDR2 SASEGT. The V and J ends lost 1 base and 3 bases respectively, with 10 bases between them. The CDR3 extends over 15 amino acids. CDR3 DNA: TGTGCCAGCAGTGAAGTAATTACTATCAATCAGCCCCAGCATTTT. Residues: CASSEVITINQPQHF.

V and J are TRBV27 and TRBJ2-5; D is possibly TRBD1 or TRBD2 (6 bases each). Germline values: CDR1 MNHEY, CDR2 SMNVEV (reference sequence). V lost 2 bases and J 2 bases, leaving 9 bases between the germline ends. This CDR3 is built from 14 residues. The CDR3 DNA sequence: TGTGCCAGCAGTTTACAGGGGAGGCAAGAGACCCAGTACTTC. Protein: CASSLQGRQETQYF.

The CDR3 DNA follows: TGTGCCAGCAGTACCCTTGGGACAGCCGGCGGGACCCAGTACTTC. Amino acids: CASSTLGTAGGTQYF. The J gene is TRBJ2-5, the V gene TRBV27; TRBD1 aligns across 7 bases. Losses at the gene ends were 5 bases for V and 7 bases for J; bases not matched to a gene: 13. The CDR3 contains 15 residues. Looked up from germline, CDR1 is MNHEY and CDR2 is SMNVEV (reference sequence).

The CDR3, as DNA: TGTGCCAGCAGTTCGGGGCGGAAAGTCGGGGATACGCAGTATTTT. Amino acids: CASSSGRKVGDTQYF. The V call is TRBV28, the J call TRBJ2-3; possibly TRBD1 or TRBD2 for D (5 bases each). This CDR3 region has 15 residues. CDR1 and CDR2 (germline): MDHEN, SYDVKM. V dropped 4 bases and J dropped 6 bases, with 17 bases sitting between them. The variable domain in full, with the rest retrieved from reference TRBV28 and TRBJ2-3, is DVKVTQSSRYLVKRTGEKVFLECVQDMDHENMFWYRQDPGLGLRLIYFSYDVKMKEKGDIPEGYSVSREKKERFSLILESASTNQTSMYLCASSSGRKVGDTQYFGPGTRLTVL.

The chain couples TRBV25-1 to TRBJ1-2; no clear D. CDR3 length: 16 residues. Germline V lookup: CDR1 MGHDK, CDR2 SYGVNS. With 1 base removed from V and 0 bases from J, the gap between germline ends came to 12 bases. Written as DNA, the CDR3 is TGTGCCAGCAGTGAATCCGTACCTAGTGCTAACTATGGCTACACCTTC. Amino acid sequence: CASSESVPSANYGYTF.

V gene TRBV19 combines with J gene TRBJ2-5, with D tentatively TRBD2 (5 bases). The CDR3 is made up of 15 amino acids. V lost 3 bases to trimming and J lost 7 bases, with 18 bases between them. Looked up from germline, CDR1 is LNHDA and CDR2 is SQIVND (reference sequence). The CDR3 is CASSISTSGVRTQYF. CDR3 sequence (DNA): TGTGCCAGTAGTATTTCCACCTCCGGGGTAAGGACCCAGTACTTC. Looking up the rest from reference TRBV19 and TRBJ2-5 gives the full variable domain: DGGITQSPKYLFRKEGQNVTLSCEQNLNHDAMYWYRQDPGQGLRLIYYSQIVNDFQKGDIAEGYSVSREKKESFPLTVTSAQKNPTAFYLCASSISTSGVRTQYFGPGTRLLVL.

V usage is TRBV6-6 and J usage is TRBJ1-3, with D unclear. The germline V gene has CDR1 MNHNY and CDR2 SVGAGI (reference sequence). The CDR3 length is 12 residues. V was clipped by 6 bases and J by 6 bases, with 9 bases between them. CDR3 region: CASRISENTIYF. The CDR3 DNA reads TGTGCCAGCAGGATCTCAGAAAACACCATATATTTT.

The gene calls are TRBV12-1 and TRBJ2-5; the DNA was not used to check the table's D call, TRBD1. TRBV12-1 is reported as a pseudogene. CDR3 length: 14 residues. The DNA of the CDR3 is TGTGCCAGCAGCCCATTGGAGGGGGCCGAGACCCAGTACTTC. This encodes CASSPLEGAETQYF.

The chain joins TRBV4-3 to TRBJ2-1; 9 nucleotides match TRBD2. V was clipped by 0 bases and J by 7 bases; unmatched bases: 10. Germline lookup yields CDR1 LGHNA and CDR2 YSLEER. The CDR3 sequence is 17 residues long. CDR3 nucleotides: TGCGCCAGCAGCCAAGAGATAGCGGGAGCTAGGAGTAATGAGCAGTTCTTC. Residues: CASSQEIAGARSNEQFF.

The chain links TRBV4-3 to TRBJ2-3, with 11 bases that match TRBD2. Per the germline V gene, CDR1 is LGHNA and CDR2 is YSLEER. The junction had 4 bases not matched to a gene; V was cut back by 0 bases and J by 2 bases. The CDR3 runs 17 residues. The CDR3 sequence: CASSQDLAGGPTDTQYF. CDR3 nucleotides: TGCGCCAGCAGCCAAGATTTAGCGGGAGGGCCCACAGATACGCAGTATTTT.

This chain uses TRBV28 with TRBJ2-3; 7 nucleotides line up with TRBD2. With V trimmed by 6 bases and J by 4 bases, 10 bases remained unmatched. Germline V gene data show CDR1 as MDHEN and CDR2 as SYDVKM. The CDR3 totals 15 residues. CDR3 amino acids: CASRTPGLRADTQYF. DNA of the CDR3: TGTGCCAGCAGGACTCCGGGACTAAGGGCAGATACGCAGTATTTT.

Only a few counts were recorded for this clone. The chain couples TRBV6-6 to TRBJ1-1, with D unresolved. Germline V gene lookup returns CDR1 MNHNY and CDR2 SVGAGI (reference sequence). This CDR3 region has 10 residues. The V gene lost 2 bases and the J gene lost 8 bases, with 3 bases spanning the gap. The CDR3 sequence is CASSYQEAFF. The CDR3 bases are TGTGCCAGCAGTTACCAGGAAGCTTTCTTT.

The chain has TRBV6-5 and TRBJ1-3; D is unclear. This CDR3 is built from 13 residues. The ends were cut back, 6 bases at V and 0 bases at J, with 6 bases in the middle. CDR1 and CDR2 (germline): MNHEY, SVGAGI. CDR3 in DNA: TGTGCCAGCAGAGCCCCCTCTGGAAACACCATATATTTT. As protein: CASRAPSGNTIYF.

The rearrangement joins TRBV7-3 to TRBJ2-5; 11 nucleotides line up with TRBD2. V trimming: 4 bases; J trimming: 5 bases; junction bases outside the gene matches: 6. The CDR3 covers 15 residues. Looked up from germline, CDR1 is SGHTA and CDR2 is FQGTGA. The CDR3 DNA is TGTGCCAGCAGCTCAGCGGGACTAGCGGAGGAGACCCAGTACTTC. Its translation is CASSSAGLAEETQYF.

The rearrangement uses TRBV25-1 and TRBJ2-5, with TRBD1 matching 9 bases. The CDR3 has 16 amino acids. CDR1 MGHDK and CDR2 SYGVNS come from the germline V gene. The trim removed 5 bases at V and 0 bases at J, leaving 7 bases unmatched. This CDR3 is CASSTGTGSNQETQYF. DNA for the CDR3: TGTGCCAGCAGTACCGGGACAGGGTCCAACCAAGAGACCCAGTACTTC.

The CDR3 nucleotides are TGTGCCAGCAGCGCCCCCGGGACAGGGAACTATGGCTACACCTTC. Its translation: CASSAPGTGNYGYTF. The gene calls are TRBV7-9 and TRBJ1-2, with TRBD1 matching over 9 bases. The CDR3 extends over 15 amino acids. Trimming cost V 5 bases and J 2 bases; bases outside gene matches: 6. Looked up from germline, CDR1 is SEHNR and CDR2 is FQNEAQ (reference sequence). Full variable domain (missing parts from reference TRBV7-9 and TRBJ1-2): DTGVSQNPRHKITKRGQNVTFRCDPISEHNRLYWYRQTLGQGPEFLTYFQNEAQLEKSRLLSDRFSAERPKGSFSTLEIQRTEQGDSAMYLCASSAPGTGNYGYTFGSGTRLTVV.

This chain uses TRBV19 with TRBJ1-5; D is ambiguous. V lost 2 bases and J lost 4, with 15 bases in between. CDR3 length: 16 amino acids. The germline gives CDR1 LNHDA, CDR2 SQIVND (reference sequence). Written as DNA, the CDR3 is TGTGCCAGTAGTATAAGGTACCTAGGACGAAATCAGCCCCAGCATTTT. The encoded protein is CASSIRYLGRNQPQHF.